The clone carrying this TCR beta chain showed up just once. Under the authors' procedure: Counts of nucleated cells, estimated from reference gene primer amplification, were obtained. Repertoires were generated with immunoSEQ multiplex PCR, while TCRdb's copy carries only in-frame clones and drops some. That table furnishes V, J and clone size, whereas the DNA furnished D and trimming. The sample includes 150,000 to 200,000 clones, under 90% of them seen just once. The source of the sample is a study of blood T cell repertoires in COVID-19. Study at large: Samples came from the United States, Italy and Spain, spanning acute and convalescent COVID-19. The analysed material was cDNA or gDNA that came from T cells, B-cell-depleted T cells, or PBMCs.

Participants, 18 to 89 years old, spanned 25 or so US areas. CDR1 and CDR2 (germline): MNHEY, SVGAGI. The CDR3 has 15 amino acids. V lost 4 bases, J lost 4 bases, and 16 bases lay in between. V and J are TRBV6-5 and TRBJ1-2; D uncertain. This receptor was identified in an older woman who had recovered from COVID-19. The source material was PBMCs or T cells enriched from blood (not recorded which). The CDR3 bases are TGTGCCAGCAGTTTTGATGGAGGAGGTGCCTATGGCTACACCTTC. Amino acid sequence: CASSFDGGGAYGYTF.